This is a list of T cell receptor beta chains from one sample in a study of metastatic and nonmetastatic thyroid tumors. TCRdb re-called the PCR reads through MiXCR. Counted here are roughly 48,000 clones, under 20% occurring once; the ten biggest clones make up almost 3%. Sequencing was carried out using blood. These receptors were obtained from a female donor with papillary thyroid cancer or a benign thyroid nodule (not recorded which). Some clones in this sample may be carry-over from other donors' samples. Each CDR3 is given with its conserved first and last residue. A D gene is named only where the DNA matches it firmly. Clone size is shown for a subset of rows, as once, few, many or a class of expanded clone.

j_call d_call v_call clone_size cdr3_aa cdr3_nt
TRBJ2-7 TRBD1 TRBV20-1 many CSAPSVDRVYEQYF TGCAGTGCTCCCTCCGTCGACAGGGTCTACGAGCAGTACTTC
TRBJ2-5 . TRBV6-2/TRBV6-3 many CASSAYGTQYF TGTGCCAGCAGCGCTTATGGGACCCAGTACTTC
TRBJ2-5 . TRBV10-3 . CATGSYSAGAQETQYF TGTGCCACCGGTTCCTACTCGGCAGGGGCACAGGAGACACAGTACTTC
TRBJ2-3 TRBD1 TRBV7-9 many CASSSGQGTDTQYF TGTGCCAGCAGCTCCGGACAGGGAACAGATACGCAGTATTTT
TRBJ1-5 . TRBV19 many CASSIADNQPQHF TGTGCCAGTAGTATAGCGGACAATCAGCCCCAGCATTTT
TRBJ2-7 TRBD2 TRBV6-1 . CTSSGPTSGNHEQYF TGTACCAGCAGTGGGCCTACTAGCGGGAACCACGAGCAGTACTTC
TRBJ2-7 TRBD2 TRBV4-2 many CASSQGGLAGGISYEQYF TGTGCCAGCAGCCAAGGTGGACTAGCGGGAGGAATCTCCTACGAGCAGTACTTC
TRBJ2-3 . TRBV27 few CASIPALDSLAPTDTQYF TGTGCCAGCATTCCTGCCCTGGACAGTCTGGCTCCCACAGATACGCAGTATTTT
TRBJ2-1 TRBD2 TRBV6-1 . CASRRQCGLAVGNNEQFF TGTGCCAGCAGGAGACAGTGTGGACTAGCGGTAGGGAACAATGAGCAGTTCTTC
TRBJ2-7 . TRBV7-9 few CASSTTVSYEQYF TGTGCCAGCAGCACGACAGTCTCCTACGAGCAGTACTTC
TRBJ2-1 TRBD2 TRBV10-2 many CASSLSGRGEQFF TGCGCCAGCAGCCTTAGCGGGAGAGGTGAGCAGTTCTTC
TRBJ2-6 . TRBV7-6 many CASSFSPTLTFSGANVLTF TGTGCCAGCAGCTTTAGCCCCACACTGACCTTCTCTGGGGCCAACGTCCTGACTTTC
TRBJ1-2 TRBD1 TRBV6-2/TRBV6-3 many CASRESGTGIYGYTF TGTGCCAGCAGGGAGTCCGGGACAGGCATTTATGGCTACACCTTC
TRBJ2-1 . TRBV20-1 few CSAPRDFRHNEQFF TGCAGTGCCCCTCGGGACTTTCGTCACAATGAGCAGTTCTTC
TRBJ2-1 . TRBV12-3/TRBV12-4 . CASRLGSNYQFF TGTGCCAGCAGGCTCGGTTCCAATTATCAGTTCTTC
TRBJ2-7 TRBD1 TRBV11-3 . CSSSLRTGGGEQYF TGTTCCAGCAGCTTAAGGACAGGGGGCGGTGAGCAGTACTTC
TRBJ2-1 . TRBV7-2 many CASSLVSYNEQFF TGTGCCAGCAGCTTAGTGTCATACAATGAGCAGTTCTTC
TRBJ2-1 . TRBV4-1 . CASSQSRSSYNEQFF TGCGCCAGCAGCCAAAGTCGGAGCTCCTACAATGAGCAGTTCTTC
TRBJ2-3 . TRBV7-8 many CASSLDPVTDTQYF TGTGCCAGCAGCTTAGACCCAGTCACAGATACGCAGTATTTT
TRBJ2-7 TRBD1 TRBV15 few CASHDRGQDEQYF TGTGCCAGTCATGACAGGGGTCAAGATGAGCAGTACTTC
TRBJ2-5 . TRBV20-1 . CSARAGSLPQETQYF TGCAGTGCTAGGGCGGGGTCCTTGCCCCAAGAGACCCAGTACTTC
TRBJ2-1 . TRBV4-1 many CASSLAPAYNEQFF TGCGCCAGCAGCCTAGCTCCTGCCTACAATGAGCAGTTCTTC
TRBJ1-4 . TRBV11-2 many CASSWAGSATNEKLFF TGTGCCAGCAGCTGGGCAGGGTCTGCAACTAATGAAAAACTGTTTTTT
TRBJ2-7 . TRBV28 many CASSHGPLLYF TGTGCCAGCAGCCACGGACCCTTGCTGTACTTC
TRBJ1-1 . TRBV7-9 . CASRLDILREAFF TGTGCTAGCAGGTTAGATATCCTCCGAGAAGCTTTCTTT
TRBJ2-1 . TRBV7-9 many CASSLVRGAYNEQFF TGTGCCAGCAGCTTAGTAAGGGGGGCGTACAATGAGCAGTTCTTC
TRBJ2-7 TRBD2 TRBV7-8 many CASTRSGTTYEQYF TGTGCCAGCACACGGAGCGGGACGACCTACGAGCAGTACTTC
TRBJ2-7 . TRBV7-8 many CASSLGFGSTRAPNYEQYF TGTGCCAGCAGCTTAGGTTTCGGGTCCACGCGGGCCCCTAACTACGAGCAGTACTTC
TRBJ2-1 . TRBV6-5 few CASSSYRTGSNVYNEQFF TGCGCCAGCAGTTCCTATAGAACGGGATCGAACGTCTACAATGAGCAGTTCTTC
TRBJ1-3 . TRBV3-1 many CASTKNSPTGSFGNTIYF TGTGCCAGCACCAAGAATAGCCCGACAGGCAGTTTTGGAAACACCATATATTTT
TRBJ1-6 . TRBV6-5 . CASSTDAQSPLHF TGTGCCAGCAGTACCGATGCACAATCACCCCTCCACTTT
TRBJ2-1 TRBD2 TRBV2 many CAGIGLAGVGFF TGTGCCGGCATAGGACTAGCGGGAGTCGGGTTCTTC
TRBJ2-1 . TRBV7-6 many CASSRGGASYNEQFF TGTGCCAGCAGCCGGGGTGGGGCCTCATACAATGAGCAGTTCTTC
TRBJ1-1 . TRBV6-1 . CASSEVSGNEAFF TGTGCCAGCAGTGAAGTCAGCGGGAATGAAGCTTTCTTT
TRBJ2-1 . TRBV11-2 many CASSFSYNEQFF TGTGCCAGCAGCTTTTCCTACAATGAGCAGTTCTTC
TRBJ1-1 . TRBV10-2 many CASRAGKANTEAFF TGCGCCAGCAGGGCAGGGAAGGCGAACACTGAAGCTTTCTTT